This T cell receptor beta chain was identified during a study of blood T cell repertoires in COVID-19. Method: immunoSEQ multiplex PCR; TCRdb's copy keeps in-frame clones and lacks some. The sample comprises approximately 190,000 clones, 82% of which are singletons, and approximately 7.8% rests with the top ten. This CDR3 has 15 amino acids. The rearrangement links TRBV21-1 to TRBJ1-5; the table's D call TRBD1 went unverified against the DNA. TRBV21-1 is a listed pseudogene. Sequencing input: peripheral blood. This TCR derives from an older woman with COVID-19, enrolled during active disease. Here the CDR3 DNA reads TGTGCCAGCAGCCCGGGACATGATAGCAATCAGCCCCAGCATTTT. Translated, it gives CASSPGHDSNQPQHF.